These T cell receptor beta chains were read from a single sample in a study of T cells in localized non-small cell lung cancer. Using immunoSEQ multiplex PCR, the repertoire was profiled, and TCRdb retains in-frame clones only, with some absent. The data show 90,000 or so clones, 87% seen once. The sample in question was peripheral blood, obtained before any cancer treatment. The receptors derive from a man aged 40 to 75 with stage I squamous cell lung carcinoma. The CDR3 runs from the conserved cysteine through the conserved F or W. A D gene is named only where the DNA matches it firmly. Where a row states a size, it is once, few, many or the class of an expanded clone; other rows omit it.

15 | TRBJ1-2 | - | TRBV6-6 | once | TGTGCCAGCAGGCCACCTCAGGGGATCCCTGCTGGCTACACCTTC | CASRPPQGIPAGYTF
16 | TRBJ1-5 | TRBD1 | TRBV7-8 | - | TGTGCCAGCAGCTTAGGTTCGGACAGGGCTAGCCAGCCCCAGCATTTT | CASSLGSDRASQPQHF
14 | TRBJ2-4 | - | TRBV6-1 | - | TGTGCCAGCACTCCCATGCTCGCCAAAAACATTCAGTACTTC | CASTPMLAKNIQYF
15 | TRBJ2-2 | - | TRBV6-5 | - | TGTGCCACCCACGGGACACCAACCCTTGAAGGGGAGCTGTTTTTT | CATHGTPTLEGELFF
14 | TRBJ2-5 | - | TRBV6-5 | - | TGTGCCAGCAGTTACTCGCAGACTAGGGAGACCCAGTACTTC | CASSYSQTRETQYF
16 | TRBJ1-1 | - | TRBV19 | - | TGTGCCAGTAGAGTCCGGGAGGCCATATGGAACACTGAAGCTTTCTTT | CASRVREAIWNTEAFF
12 | TRBJ1-2 | - | TRBV7-9 | - | TGTGCCAGCAGCTTAGTGATCGATGGCTACACCTTC | CASSLVIDGYTF
16 | TRBJ1-3 | - | TRBV5-1 | - | TGCGCCAGCAGCTTGGGTACAGCCTCCTCTGGAAACACCATATATTTT | CASSLGTASSGNTIYF
16 | TRBJ1-1 | - | TRBV14 | - | TGTGCCAGCAGCCAAGTTCAATGGGGCTCGAACACTGAAGCTTTCTTT | CASSQVQWGSNTEAFF
15 | TRBJ2-5 | - | TRBV12-5 | - | TGTGCTAGTGGGGGCGAAAGGGGGTTTGGAGAGACCCAGTACTTC | CASGGERGFGETQYF
15 | TRBJ2-7 | - | TRBV5-4 | - | TGTGCCAGCAGCTTGATGGGGGGAAGCTCCTACGAGCAGTACTTC | CASSLMGGSSYEQYF
15 | TRBJ2-7 | - | TRBV18 | - | TGTGCCAGCTCACTCGAGTCGGGGAGAGACTACGAGCAGTACTTC | CASSLESGRDYEQYF
14 | TRBJ1-1 | - | TRBV27 | - | TGTGCCAGCAGTTTATCTAGGGGGGTTCCTGAAGCTTTCTTT | CASSLSRGVPEAFF
16 | TRBJ2-1 | - | TRBV18 | - | TGTGCCAGCTCACCAAGTATTCCCGTCGGATACAATGAGCAGTTCTTC | CASSPSIPVGYNEQFF
12 | TRBJ1-2 | - | TRBV14 | - | TGTGCCAGCAGCCAACGACAGGCTGGCTACACCTTC | CASSQRQAGYTF
13 | TRBJ1-6 | - | TRBV25-1 | - | TGTGCCAGCAGGGTCTCTCGCTCGGGCGCCCTCCACTTT | CASRVSRSGALHF
13 | TRBJ1-1 | - | TRBV25-1 | - | TGTGCCAGCAGTTACAGGGAGAACACTGAAGCTTTCTTT | CASSYRENTEAFF
13 | TRBJ1-2 | - | TRBV19 | few | TGTGCCAGTACCGCTGACAGGTCCTATGGCTACACCTTC | CASTADRSYGYTF
15 | TRBJ2-1 | TRBD2 | TRBV19 | few | TGTGCCAGTAGTATAGAACGGGGGGTTTACAATGAGCAGTTCTTC | CASSIERGVYNEQFF
16 | TRBJ1-1 | - | TRBV5-1 | - | TGCGCCAGCAGCCTCCCCCTGGCGCCGGCGGCCACTGAAGCTTTCTTT | CASSLPLAPAATEAFF
14 | TRBJ1-4 | TRBD1 | TRBV6-1 | - | TGTGCCAGCACTGGACAGGGGGTCGGTGAAAAACTGTTTTTT | CASTGQGVGEKLFF
14 | TRBJ2-3 | - | TRBV6-1 | - | TGTGCCAGCAGTCCGACTAAAGGCACAGATACGCAGTATTTT | CASSPTKGTDTQYF
16 | TRBJ2-3 | - | TRBV5-1 | once | TGCGCCAGCAGCCCAGACAGGTCTACTAGCACAGATACGCAGTATTTT | CASSPDRSTSTDTQYF
16 | TRBJ1-2 | TRBD1 | TRBV4-1 | - | TGCGCCAGCAGCCAAGATATGGGGACAGGGGTCTATGGCTACACCTTC | CASSQDMGTGVYGYTF
14 | TRBJ2-5 | - | TRBV5-5 | - | TGTGCCAGCAGCTTTCCGGGATTCCAAGAGACCCAGTACTTC | CASSFPGFQETQYF
12 | TRBJ1-6 | - | TRBV2 | few | TGTGCCAGCAGTCTCGGGGTATCACCCCTCCACTTT | CASSLGVSPLHF
14 | TRBJ1-5 | - | TRBV6-5 | - | TGTGCCAGCAGTTTTCAACCGGGACACTATACTTTGCATTTT | CASSFQPGHYTLHF
16 | TRBJ2-3 | TRBD2 | TRBV7-2 | - | TGTGCCAGCAGCCCATTAGCGGGGGAAAGCACAGATACGCAGTATTTT | CASSPLAGESTDTQYF
13 | TRBJ1-1 | - | TRBV5-1 | - | TGCGCCAGCAGCTTTCAGGAGAACACTGAAGCTTTCTTT | CASSFQENTEAFF
13 | TRBJ2-5 | - | TRBV6-5 | - | TGTGCCAGCGGGACCAGGTACCAAGAGACCCAGTACTTC | CASGTRYQETQYF
11 | TRBJ1-5 | - | TRBV2 | - | TGTGCCAGCAGGATCAATCAGCCCCAGCATTTT | CASRINQPQHF
13 | TRBJ2-7 | - | TRBV5-5 | - | TGTGCCAGCAGCTTGGACAGTTTTGGAGAGCAGTACTTC | CASSLDSFGEQYF
13 | TRBJ1-2 | - | TRBV6-6 | - | TGTGCCAGCAGTTGGAGACAGCTCTATGGCTACACCTTC | CASSWRQLYGYTF
13 | TRBJ1-1 | - | TRBV11-3 | - | TGTGCCAGCAGCGCAAATTGGAACACTGAAGCTTTCTTT | CASSANWNTEAFF
16 | TRBJ2-1 | - | TRBV4-3 | - | TGCGCCAGCAGCCCGACCGGGTTTTTCGTTGGCAATGAGCAGTTCTTC | CASSPTGFFVGNEQFF
16 | TRBJ1-4 | TRBD1 | TRBV7-9 | - | TGTGCCAGCAGCCCCGGAGGGACAGGGAATAATGAAAAACTGTTTTTT | CASSPGGTGNNEKLFF
12 | TRBJ2-7 | - | TRBV15 | - | TGTGCCACCAGCAGAGACTTCTACGAGCAGTACTTC | CATSRDFYEQYF
14 | TRBJ2-2 | - | TRBV5-6 | - | TGTGCCAGCAGCTTGGGGGGGTCCACCGGGGAGCTGTTTTTT | CASSLGGSTGELFF
14 | TRBJ1-6 | - | TRBV6-5 | - | TGTGCCAGCAGCTACGGGGCAGGTTATTCACCCCTCCACTTT | CASSYGAGYSPLHF
15 | TRBJ2-6 | TRBD1 | TRBV6-5 | - | TGTGCCAGCAGTTACGTAGGTAGGGGGCCCAACGTCCTGACTTTC | CASSYVGRGPNVLTF
17 | TRBJ2-5 | TRBD2 | TRBV5-1 | - | TGCGCCAGCAGCCTTAGCGGGGGGTCCCTGTACCAAGAGACCCAGTACTTC | CASSLSGGSLYQETQYF
13 | TRBJ1-1 | TRBD1 | TRBV27 | once | TGTGCGAGTGGAGGACAGGAACGCACTGAAGCTTTCTTT | CASGGQERTEAFF
14 | TRBJ2-2 | - | TRBV5-6 | - | TGTGCCAGCAGCTTGATGATTAGGACCGGGGAGCTGTTTTTT | CASSLMIRTGELFF
15 | TRBJ1-2 | - | TRBV18 | - | TGTGCCAGCTCCTCCTCGCAGGGGAAAGAATATGGCTACACCTTC | CASSSSQGKEYGYTF
16 | TRBJ2-7 | - | TRBV5-1 | once | TGCGCCAGCAGCTTGGGGTGGACAGCGGTGGCTTACGAGCAGTACTTC | CASSLGWTAVAYEQYF
15 | TRBJ2-1 | - | TRBV9 | once | TGTGCCAGCAGCCCCACCTCTTCGCCGTACAATGAGCAGTTCTTC | CASSPTSSPYNEQFF
18 | TRBJ1-5 | - | TRBV7-2 | - | TGTGCCAGCAGCCCCCCAGCTACAGGCGTCTATAGCAATCAGCCCCAGCATTTT | CASSPPATGVYSNQPQHF
16 | TRBJ1-3 | - | TRBV6-5 | - | TGTGCCAGCAGTTACTCACAGGCCTTCTCTGGAAACACCATATATTTT | CASSYSQAFSGNTIYF
15 | TRBJ2-1 | - | TRBV25-1 | - | TGTGCCAGCAGTGAGCGGGGGCTCTCCTACAATGAGCAGTTCTTC | CASSERGLSYNEQFF